The next 30 T cell receptor beta chains were all read from a single sample in a study of regulatory and conventional T cells in RAG deficiency. Conventional CD4+ T cells were sorted from blood as CD25-low CD127-high cells. Generated by immunoSEQ multiplex PCR, the TCRdb table keeps only in-frame clones and is missing some. The sample carries 30,000 to 40,000 clones, 70% to 80% recorded once. The sample was also reused in another study, on regulatory T cells. That source adds: The primer mix had 52 TRBV and 13 TRBJ primers.

The sequencing input was CD4+ effector T cells sorted from blood. Every receptor here comes from a human donor in good health.

This clone was seen a single time. This chain uses TRBV11-2 with TRBJ1-5, with TRBD1 matching over 10 bases. The germline V gene encodes CDR1 SGHAT and CDR2 FQNNGV. V dropped 4 bases and J dropped 6; count of bases not matched to a gene: 6. The CDR3 covers 15 residues. CDR3 in DNA: TGTGCCAGCAGCTCGGACAGGGGGGTCGGTCAGCCCCAGCATTTT. It translates to CASSSDRGVGQPQHF.

The chain links TRBV10-3 to TRBJ2-2; 7 bases fit TRBD1. Unmatched junction bases numbered 14, after V lost 4 bases and J lost 3 bases. Germline V CDR1 and CDR2: ENHRY, SYGVKD. This CDR3 has 18 amino acids. CDR3: CAISGYRGTHRDTGELFF. The CDR3 bases are TGTGCCATCAGTGGTTACAGGGGTACTCATCGGGACACCGGGGAGCTGTTTTTT.

CDR3 sequence: CASSAWGNFVPFF. CDR3 sequence (DNA): TGTGCCAGCAGTGCCTGGGGTAACTTTGTCCCTTTCTTT. The chain has TRBV6-1 and TRBJ1-1; D unresolved. The CDR3 consists of 13 residues. V lost 4 bases and J 12 bases, leaving 18 bases between the germline ends. The germline V gene encodes CDR1 MNHNS and CDR2 SASEGT.

The rearrangement joins TRBV10-3 to TRBJ1-1, with D hard to call. This CDR3 is built from 13 residues. V was cut by 7 bases and J by 0 bases, with 9 bases left in between. Germline V lookup: CDR1 ENHRY, CDR2 SYGVKD. Here the CDR3 reads CAIKRDLNTEAFF. CDR3 nucleotides: TGTGCCATCAAGAGAGATTTGAACACTGAAGCTTTCTTT.

This clone was seen a handful of times. The genes are TRBV28 and TRBJ1-2, with a tentative D call TRBD1 (6 bases). The germline gives CDR1 MDHEN, CDR2 SYDVKM. This CDR3 is 14 amino acids long. The V end lost 4 bases, the J end lost 2 bases, and 11 bases lay between the germline ends. The CDR3 region is CASSSGVGNYGYTF. DNA for the CDR3: TGTGCCAGCAGTTCAGGGGTTGGGAACTATGGCTACACCTTC.

The count of this clone is one. The chain carries TRBV5-6 and TRBJ1-1, with TRBD1 as a possible D gene (5 bases). Germline V gene lookup returns CDR1 SGHDT and CDR2 YYEEEE. CDR3 size: 15 residues. Between the trimmed V and J ends, which lost 3 bases and 1 base, there was a span of 13 bases. The CDR3 nucleotides are TGTGCCAGCAGCTCCCAGGGACGGTCGAACACTGAAGCTTTCTTT. Protein product: CASSSQGRSNTEAFF. The whole variable domain, filled in from reference TRBV5-6 and TRBJ1-1, reads DAGVTQSPTHLIKTRGQQVTLRCSPKSGHDTVSWYQQALGQGPQFIFQYYEEEERQRGNFPDRFSGHQFPNYSSELNVNALLLGDSALYLCASSSQGRSNTEAFFGQGTRLTVV.

V and J are TRBV29-1 and TRBJ2-7; the match to TRBD2 covers 8 bases. The germline gives CDR1 SQVTM, CDR2 ANQGSEA. The CDR3 loop spans 16 amino acids. V shed 5 bases, J shed 3 bases, and the junction held 15 bases outside the gene matches. CDR3 bases: TGCAGCGTTCGGGGGGGCATTACCTTTCGGAACTACGAGCAGTACTTC. The encoded protein is CSVRGGITFRNYEQYF.

The rearrangement joins TRBV18 to TRBJ2-5; D is undetermined. Germline lookup yields CDR1 KGHSH and CDR2 LQKENI. The CDR3 has 13 residues. The V end lost 1 base, the J end lost 3 bases, and 6 bases lay between the germline ends. CDR3 sequence: CASSPRWEETQYF. In nucleotides, the CDR3 is TGTGCCAGCTCACCACGTTGGGAAGAGACCCAGTACTTC.

The chain carries TRBV29-1 and TRBJ2-5; the D is unclear. Germline V gene lookup returns CDR1 SQVTM and CDR2 ANQGSEA. The CDR3 has 12 amino acids. Trimming cost V 8 bases and J 4 bases, with 14 bases left between them. The CDR3 sequence: CSSSTLRETQYF. CDR3 in DNA: TGCAGCTCATCTACGTTGCGAGAGACCCAGTACTTC.

The chain joins TRBV7-9 to TRBJ2-3; D gene uncertain. From germline, CDR1 is SEHNR and CDR2 FQNEAQ (reference sequence). Trimming removed 3 bases from V and 6 bases from J, with 4 bases in between. This CDR3 has 11 residues. CDR3 sequence reads: CASSFRDTQYF. Here the CDR3 DNA reads TGTGCCAGCAGCTTTAGGGATACGCAGTATTTT.

This chain connects TRBV25-1 to TRBJ1-1, with D unresolved. The CDR3 is 12 amino acids. V lost 1 base and J 5 bases, leaving 5 bases between the germline ends. Germline V lookup: CDR1 MGHDK, CDR2 SYGVNS. For the CDR3, the DNA is TGTGCCAGCAGTGAATGGGGAACTGAAGCTTTCTTT. Residues: CASSEWGTEAFF. Supplemented by reference TRBV25-1 and TRBJ1-1, the full variable domain reads EADIYQTPRYLVIGTGKKITLECSQTMGHDKMYWYQQDPGMELHLIHYSYGVNSTEKGDLSSESTVSRIRTEHFPLTLESARPSHTSQYLCASSEWGTEAFFGQGTRLTVV.

The rearrangement links TRBV5-4 to TRBJ1-2; D possibly corresponds to TRBD1 (6 bases). From germline, CDR1 is SGHNT and CDR2 YYREEE (reference sequence). The V end lost 1 base, the J end lost 6 bases, and 19 bases lay between the germline ends. CDR3 size: 16 residues. The CDR3 protein is CASSLNYGGRGNGYTF. The CDR3 nucleotides read TGTGCCAGCAGCTTGAATTATGGGGGAAGGGGGAATGGCTACACCTTC.

V is TRBV6-5 and J is TRBJ1-5; D is uncertain. CDR3 length equals 15 residues. Trimming stripped 5 bases from V and 0 bases from J, with 11 bases between. Germline-derived CDR1 and CDR2 are MNHEY and SVGAGI. CDR3 bases: TGTGCCAGCAGTACCGGGCCTCATAGCAATCAGCCCCAGCATTTT. Encoded protein: CASSTGPHSNQPQHF.

The genes are TRBV7-8 and TRBJ2-7; D gene unclear. Germline V lookup: CDR1 SGHVS, CDR2 FQNEAQ. The V end was cut by 6 bases, the J end by 5 bases, with 20 bases between. CDR3 length: 15 amino acids. CDR3 loop: CASSSQGQVVHEQYF. The CDR3, as DNA: TGTGCCAGCAGTTCCCAAGGGCAGGTCGTTCACGAGCAGTACTTC. Variable domain in full (rest from reference TRBV7-8 and TRBJ2-7): GAGVSQSPRYKVAKRGQDVALRCDPISGHVSLFWYQQALGQGPEFLTYFQNEAQLDKSGLPSDRFFAERPEGSVSTLKIQRTQQEDSAVYLCASSSQGQVVHEQYFGPGTRLTVT.

The J gene is TRBJ2-4, the V gene TRBV10-3; 8 bases are a match to TRBD1. Germline lookup yields CDR1 ENHRY and CDR2 SYGVKD. The CDR3 has 13 amino acids. V lost 0 bases, J lost 15 bases, and 7 bases stayed unmatched. In nucleotides, the CDR3 is TGTGCCATCAGTGAGTCGGGGGACAGGCCCCCGTACTTC. This encodes CAISESGDRPPYF.

This chain connects TRBV5-6 to TRBJ2-2; 10 bases are a match to TRBD1. Germline V lookup: CDR1 SGHDT, CDR2 YYEEEE. V was clipped by 1 base and J by 7 bases; unmatched bases: 7. The CDR3 spans 16 residues. The CDR3 bases are TGTGCCAGCAGCTTGATTCCGGGACAGGGGCACGGGGAGCTGTTTTTT. Protein product: CASSLIPGQGHGELFF.

The chain couples TRBV6-5 to TRBJ2-3, with D tentatively TRBD2 (5 bases). V was pared by 2 bases and J by 6 bases, with 9 bases between. The V gene's germline CDR1 is MNHEY and CDR2 SVGAGI. This CDR3 spans 13 amino acids. CDR3 in DNA: TGTGCCAGCAGTTACACCCCGGGGGATACGCAGTATTTT. Residues: CASSYTPGDTQYF.

The chain links TRBV27 to TRBJ1-2; D uncertain. Trimming shortened V by 6 bases and J by 2 bases, and 10 bases separated the two germline ends. This CDR3 contains 13 residues. Germline values: CDR1 MNHEY, CDR2 SMNVEV (reference sequence). The CDR3 DNA is TGTGCCAGCAGCATTGACCCGAACTATGGCTACACCTTC. Its translation: CASSIDPNYGYTF.

The V gene is TRBV14, the J gene TRBJ2-7; 7 bases fit TRBD1. CDR1 is SGHDN and CDR2 is FVKESK in the germline V gene. Trimming removed 1 base from V and 1 base from J; junction bases left unmatched: 7. CDR3 length equals 16 residues. In nucleotides, the CDR3 is TGTGCCAGCAGCCAAGTAGCTTGGGACAGTTCCTACGAGCAGTACTTC. Amino acids: CASSQVAWDSSYEQYF.

A single count supports this clone. This rearrangement joins TRBV30 to TRBJ1-1; D remains ambiguous. The ends were cut back, 2 bases at V and 3 bases at J, with 13 bases in the middle. Looked up from germline, CDR1 is GTSNPN and CDR2 is SVGIG (reference sequence). The CDR3 runs to 14 residues. For the CDR3, the DNA is TGTGCCTGGAGTCTCCAGCTCGGGGACACTGAAGCTTTCTTT. Protein: CAWSLQLGDTEAFF.

This chain uses TRBV18 with TRBJ2-7; 7 bases map to TRBD1. This CDR3 comprises 13 residues. Germline V gives CDR1 KGHSH, CDR2 LQKENI. V dropped 4 bases and J dropped 5; count of bases not matched to a gene: 5. The CDR3 DNA sequence: TGTGCCAGCTCACAACAGGGGTTCGACGAGCAGTACTTC. As protein: CASSQQGFDEQYF.

This rearrangement joins TRBV18 to TRBJ2-3, with 7 bases that match TRBD1. Germline V CDR1 and CDR2: KGHSH, LQKENI. The CDR3 runs 15 residues. V gave up 4 bases and J gave up 4 bases; unmatched junction bases: 8. The CDR3 sequence: CASSLLTGLADTQYF. The CDR3 nucleotides read TGTGCCAGCTCACTTCTGACAGGGTTGGCAGATACGCAGTATTTT.

This clone was recorded once. The chain uses TRBV19 and TRBJ1-1; a possible D gene is TRBD1 (5 bases). Per the germline V gene, CDR1 is LNHDA and CDR2 is SQIVND (reference sequence). Trimming took off 0 bases at V and 1 base at J, with 12 bases between the two ends. CDR3 length equals 16 residues. The CDR3 protein is CASSIEAGRGNTEAFF. DNA of the CDR3: TGTGCCAGTAGTATAGAGGCGGGGCGGGGGAACACTGAAGCTTTCTTT.

This rearrangement joins TRBV19 to TRBJ2-7; the D gene is possibly TRBD1 (6 bases). The V gene lost 5 bases and the J gene lost 3 bases, with 14 bases spanning the gap. Germline CDR1 LNHDA, CDR2 SQIVND (reference sequence). This CDR3 has 14 residues. CDR3 amino acids: CASSLTGTSYEQYF. The CDR3, as DNA: TGTGCCAGTAGTTTAACCGGGACAAGCTACGAGCAGTACTTC.

The chain links TRBV2 to TRBJ2-1; tentative D call: TRBD1 (5 bases). With 4 bases removed from V and 3 bases from J, the gap between germline ends came to 7 bases. This CDR3 comprises 13 residues. CDR1 is SNHLY and CDR2 is FYNNEI in the germline V gene. Here the CDR3 DNA reads TGTGCCAGCAGTGTGCAGGGCTACAATGAGCAGTTCTTC. It specifies CASSVQGYNEQFF. The full variable domain, with the rest looked up from reference TRBV2 and TRBJ2-1, is EPEVTQTPSHQVTQMGQEVILRCVPISNHLYFYWYRQILGQKVEFLVSFYNNEISEKSEIFDDQFSVERPDGSNFTLKIRSTKLEDSAMYFCASSVQGYNEQFFGPGTRLTVL.

The V and J genes are TRBV6-5 and TRBJ1-2; no clear D. The V and J ends lost 8 bases and 0 bases respectively, with 13 bases between them. This CDR3 comprises 14 residues. Germline CDR1 and CDR2: MNHEY and SVGAGI. The chain's CDR3 is CASQGGGSNYGYTF. The DNA for the CDR3 is TGTGCCAGCCAAGGAGGAGGGTCTAACTATGGCTACACCTTC.

As DNA, the CDR3 is TGCGCCAGCAGCTTCGACAGAACCTATGGCTACACCTTC. The encoded protein is CASSFDRTYGYTF. The rearrangement links TRBV5-1 to TRBJ1-2; possible D gene TRBD1, 5 bases. Germline V gives CDR1 SGHRS, CDR2 YFSETQ. The CDR3 consists of 13 residues. Trimming took 2 bases from V and 4 from J, leaving 9 bases between them.

This clone was seen more than once but under ten times. The V call is TRBV19, the J call TRBJ2-4, with D maybe TRBD2 (6 bases). Trimming pared 3 bases from V and 1 base from J, leaving 13 bases between. Germline CDR1 is LNHDA and CDR2 is SQIVND (reference sequence). This CDR3 region has 16 residues. CDR3 DNA: TGTGCCAGTAGTATTTCGGGACTCCCGGCCAAAAACATTCAGTACTTC. Translating it yields CASSISGLPAKNIQYF.

The chain carries TRBV6-5 and TRBJ2-5, with TRBD2 matching 8 bases. CDR1 is MNHEY, CDR2 SVGAGI, per germline. The CDR3 sequence is 15 residues long. V shed 1 base, J shed 4 bases, and the junction held 5 bases outside the gene matches. CDR3 DNA: TGTGCCAGCAGTTACTTACGGGGGGGCGTAGAGACCCAGTACTTC. It encodes CASSYLRGGVETQYF.

The chain employs TRBV7-3 and TRBJ1-2; D is unresolved. The V end lost 5 bases, the J end lost 8 bases, and 15 bases lay between the germline ends. This CDR3 contains 13 residues. CDR1 is SGHTA and CDR2 is FQGTGA in the germline V gene. CDR3 protein: CASSPTPIGGYTF. As DNA, the CDR3 is TGTGCCAGCAGCCCGACGCCTATAGGGGGCTACACCTTC.